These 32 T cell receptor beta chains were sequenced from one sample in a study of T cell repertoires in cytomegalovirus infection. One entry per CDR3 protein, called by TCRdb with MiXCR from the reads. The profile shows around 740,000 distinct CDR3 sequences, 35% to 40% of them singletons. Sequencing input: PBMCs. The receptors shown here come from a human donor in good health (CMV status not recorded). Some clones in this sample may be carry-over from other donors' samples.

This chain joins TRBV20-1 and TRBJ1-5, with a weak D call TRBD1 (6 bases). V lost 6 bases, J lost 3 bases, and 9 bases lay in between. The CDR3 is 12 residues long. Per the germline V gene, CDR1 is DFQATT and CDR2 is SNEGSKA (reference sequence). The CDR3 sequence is CSAGDTNQPQHF. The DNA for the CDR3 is TGCAGTGCCGGGGACACCAATCAGCCCCAGCATTTT.

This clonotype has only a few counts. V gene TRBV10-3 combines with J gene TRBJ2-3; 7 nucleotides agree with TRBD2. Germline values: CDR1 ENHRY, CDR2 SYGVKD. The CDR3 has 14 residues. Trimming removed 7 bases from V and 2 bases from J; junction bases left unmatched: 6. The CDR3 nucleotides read TGTGCCATCACCTCGGGACTAAACACAGATACGCAGTATTTT. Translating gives CAITSGLNTDTQYF.

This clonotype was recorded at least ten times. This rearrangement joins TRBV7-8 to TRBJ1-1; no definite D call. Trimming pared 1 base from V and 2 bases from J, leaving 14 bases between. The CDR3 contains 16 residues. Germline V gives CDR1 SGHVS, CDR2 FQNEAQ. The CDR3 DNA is TGTGCCAGCAGCTTAGGAGGGAATAGTAGAAACACTGAAGCTTTCTTT. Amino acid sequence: CASSLGGNSRNTEAFF.

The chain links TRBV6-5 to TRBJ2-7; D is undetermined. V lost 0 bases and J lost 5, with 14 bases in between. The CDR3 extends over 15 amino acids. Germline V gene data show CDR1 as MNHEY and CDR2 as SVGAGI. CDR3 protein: CASSYSFWSRNEQYF. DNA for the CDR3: TGTGCCAGCAGTTACTCATTTTGGAGCCGAAACGAGCAGTACTTC.

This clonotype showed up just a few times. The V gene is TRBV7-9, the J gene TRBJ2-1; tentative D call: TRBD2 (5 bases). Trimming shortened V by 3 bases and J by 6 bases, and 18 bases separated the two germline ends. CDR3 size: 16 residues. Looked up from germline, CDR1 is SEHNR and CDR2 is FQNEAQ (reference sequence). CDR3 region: CASSFYVTLGGNEQFF. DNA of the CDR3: TGTGCCAGCAGCTTCTACGTTACCCTAGGAGGCAATGAGCAGTTCTTC.

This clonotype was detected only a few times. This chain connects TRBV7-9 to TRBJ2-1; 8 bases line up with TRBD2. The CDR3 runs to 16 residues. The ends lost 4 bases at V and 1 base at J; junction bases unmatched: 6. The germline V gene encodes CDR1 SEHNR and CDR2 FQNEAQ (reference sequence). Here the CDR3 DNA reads TGTGCCAGCAGCTGGATTAGCGGGACTTCCTACAATGAGCAGTTCTTC. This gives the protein CASSWISGTSYNEQFF.

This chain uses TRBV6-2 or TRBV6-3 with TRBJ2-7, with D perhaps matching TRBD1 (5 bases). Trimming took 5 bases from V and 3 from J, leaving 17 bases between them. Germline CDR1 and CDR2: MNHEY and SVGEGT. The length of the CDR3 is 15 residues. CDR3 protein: CASSPDSDYDYEQYF. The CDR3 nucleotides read TGTGCCAGCAGTCCAGACAGCGATTATGACTACGAGCAGTACTTC.

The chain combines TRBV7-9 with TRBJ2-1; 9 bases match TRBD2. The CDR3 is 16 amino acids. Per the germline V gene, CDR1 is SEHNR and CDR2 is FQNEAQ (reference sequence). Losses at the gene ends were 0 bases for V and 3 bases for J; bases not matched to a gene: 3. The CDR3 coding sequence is TGTGCCAGCAGCTTAGCTAGCGGGGGCCGCTACAATGAGCAGTTCTTC. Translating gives CASSLASGGRYNEQFF.

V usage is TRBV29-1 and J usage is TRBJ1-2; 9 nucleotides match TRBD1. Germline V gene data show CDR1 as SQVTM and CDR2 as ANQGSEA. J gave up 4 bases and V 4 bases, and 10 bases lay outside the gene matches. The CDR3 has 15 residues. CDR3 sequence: CSVGIGTGLRYGYTF. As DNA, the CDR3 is TGCAGCGTTGGGATTGGGACAGGGTTGCGCTATGGCTACACCTTC.

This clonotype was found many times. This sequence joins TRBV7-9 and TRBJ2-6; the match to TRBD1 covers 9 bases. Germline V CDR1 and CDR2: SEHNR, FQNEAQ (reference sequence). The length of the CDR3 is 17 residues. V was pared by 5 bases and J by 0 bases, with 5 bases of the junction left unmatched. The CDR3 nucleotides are TGTGCCAGCAGCGTCGACAGGGGGTACTCTGGGGCCAACGTCCTGACTTTC. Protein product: CASSVDRGYSGANVLTF.

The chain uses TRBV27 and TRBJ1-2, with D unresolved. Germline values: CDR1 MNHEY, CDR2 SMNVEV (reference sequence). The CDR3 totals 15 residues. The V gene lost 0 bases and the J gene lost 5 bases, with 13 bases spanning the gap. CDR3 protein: CASSLSLESYYGYTF. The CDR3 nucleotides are TGTGCCAGCAGTTTATCGTTGGAGTCCTATTATGGCTACACCTTC.

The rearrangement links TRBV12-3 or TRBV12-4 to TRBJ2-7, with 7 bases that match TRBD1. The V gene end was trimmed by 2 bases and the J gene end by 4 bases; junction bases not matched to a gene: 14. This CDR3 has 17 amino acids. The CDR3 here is CASSLLGQDFWLYEQYF. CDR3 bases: TGTGCCAGCAGTTTACTTGGACAGGATTTCTGGCTGTACGAGCAGTACTTC.

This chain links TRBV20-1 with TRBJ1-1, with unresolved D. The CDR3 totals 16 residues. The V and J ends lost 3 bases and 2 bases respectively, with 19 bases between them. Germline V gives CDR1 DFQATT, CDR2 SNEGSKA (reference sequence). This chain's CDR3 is CSARRLEFRSNTEAFF. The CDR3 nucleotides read TGCAGTGCTAGGCGTCTAGAATTCCGGAGTAACACTGAAGCTTTCTTT.

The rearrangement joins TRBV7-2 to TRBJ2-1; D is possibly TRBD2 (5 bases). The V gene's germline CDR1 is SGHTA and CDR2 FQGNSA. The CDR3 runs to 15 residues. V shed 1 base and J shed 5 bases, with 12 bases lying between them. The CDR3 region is CASSLGGGNNNEQFF. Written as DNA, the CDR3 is TGTGCCAGCAGCTTAGGAGGAGGCAACAACAATGAGCAGTTCTTC.

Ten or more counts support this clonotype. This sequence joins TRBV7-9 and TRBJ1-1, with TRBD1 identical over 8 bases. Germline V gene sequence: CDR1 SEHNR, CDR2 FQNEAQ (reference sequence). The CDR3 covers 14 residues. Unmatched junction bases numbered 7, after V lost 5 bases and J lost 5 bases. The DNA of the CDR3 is TGTGCCAGCAGCCCCGACAGGGGCAGGACTGAAGCTTTCTTT. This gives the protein CASSPDRGRTEAFF.

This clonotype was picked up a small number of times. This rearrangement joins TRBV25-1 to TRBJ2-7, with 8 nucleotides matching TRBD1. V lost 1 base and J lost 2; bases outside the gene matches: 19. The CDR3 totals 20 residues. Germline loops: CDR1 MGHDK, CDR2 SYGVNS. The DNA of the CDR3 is TGTGCCAGCAGTGAATTGGTGCAGGGGGCAATTGGCGGGGCTACCTACGAGCAGTACTTC. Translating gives CASSELVQGAIGGATYEQYF.

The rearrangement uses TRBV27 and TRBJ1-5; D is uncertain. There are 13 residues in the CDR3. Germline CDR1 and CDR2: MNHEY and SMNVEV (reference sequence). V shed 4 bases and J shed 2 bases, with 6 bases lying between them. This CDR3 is CASSWVGNQPQHF. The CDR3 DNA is TGTGCCAGCAGTTGGGTTGGCAATCAGCCCCAGCATTTT.

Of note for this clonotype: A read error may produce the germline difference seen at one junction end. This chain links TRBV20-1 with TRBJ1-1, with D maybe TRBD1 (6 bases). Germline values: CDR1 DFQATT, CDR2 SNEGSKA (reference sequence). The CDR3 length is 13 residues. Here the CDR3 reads CRAKGGLYTEAFF. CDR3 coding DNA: TGCAGAGCTAAAGGGGGGCTGTACACTGAAGCTTTCTTT.

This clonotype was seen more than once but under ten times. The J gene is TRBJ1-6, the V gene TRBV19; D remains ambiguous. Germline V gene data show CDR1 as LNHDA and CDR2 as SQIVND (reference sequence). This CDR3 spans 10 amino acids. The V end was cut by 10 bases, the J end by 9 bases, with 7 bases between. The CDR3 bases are TGTGCCACGACTCTTTCACCCCTCCACTTT. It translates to CATTLSPLHF.

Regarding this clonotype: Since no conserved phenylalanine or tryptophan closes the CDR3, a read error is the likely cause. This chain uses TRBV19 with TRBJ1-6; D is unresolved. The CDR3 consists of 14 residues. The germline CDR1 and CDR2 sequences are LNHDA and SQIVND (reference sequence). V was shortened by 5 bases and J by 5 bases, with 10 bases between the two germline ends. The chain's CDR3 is CASSQTGNNSPLHY. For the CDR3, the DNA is TGTGCCAGTAGTCAGACGGGGAATAATTCACCCCTCCACTAT.

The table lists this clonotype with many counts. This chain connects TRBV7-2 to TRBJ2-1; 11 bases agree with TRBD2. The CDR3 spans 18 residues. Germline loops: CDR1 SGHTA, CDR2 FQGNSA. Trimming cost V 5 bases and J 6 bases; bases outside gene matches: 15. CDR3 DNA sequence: TGTGCCAGCAGCCCGCGTTCCTTAGCGGGAGGGTGGGGCAATGAGCAGTTCTTC. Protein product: CASSPRSLAGGWGNEQFF.

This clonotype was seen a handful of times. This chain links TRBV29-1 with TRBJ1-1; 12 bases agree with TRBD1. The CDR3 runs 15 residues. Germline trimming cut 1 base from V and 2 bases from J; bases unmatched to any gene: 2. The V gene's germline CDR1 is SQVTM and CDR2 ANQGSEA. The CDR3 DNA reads TGCAGCGTTGAAGGTGGGACAGGGGGCAACACTGAAGCTTTCTTT. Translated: CSVEGGTGGNTEAFF. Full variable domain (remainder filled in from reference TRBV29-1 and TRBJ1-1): SAVISQKPSRDICQRGTSLTIQCQVDSQVTMMFWYRQQPGQSLTLIATANQGSEATYESGFVIDKFPISRPNLTFSTLTVSNMSPEDSSIYLCSVEGGTGGNTEAFFGQGTRLTVV.

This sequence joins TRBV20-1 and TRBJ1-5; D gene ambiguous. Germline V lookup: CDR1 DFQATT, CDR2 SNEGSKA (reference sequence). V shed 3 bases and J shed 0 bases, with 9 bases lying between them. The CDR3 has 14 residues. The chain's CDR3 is CSARPGYSNQPQHF. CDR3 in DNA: TGCAGTGCTAGGCCCGGGTATAGCAATCAGCCCCAGCATTTT.

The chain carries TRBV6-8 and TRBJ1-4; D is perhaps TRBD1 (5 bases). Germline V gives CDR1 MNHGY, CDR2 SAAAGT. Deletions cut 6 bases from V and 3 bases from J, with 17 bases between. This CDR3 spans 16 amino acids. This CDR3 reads CASSRDRREANEKLFF. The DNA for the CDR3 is TGTGCCAGCAGCCGGGACCGGAGAGAAGCTAATGAAAAACTGTTTTTT.

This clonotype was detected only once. In DNA form, the CDR3 reads TGTGCCAGCAGCTTGAAGGGCGGCGAGCAGTTCTTC. Translating gives CASSLKGGEQFF. The chain couples TRBV5-6 to TRBJ2-1; D unresolved. The germline V gene encodes CDR1 SGHDT and CDR2 YYEEEE. Trimming removed 1 base at V and 10 bases at J, with 9 bases between. The CDR3 covers 12 residues.

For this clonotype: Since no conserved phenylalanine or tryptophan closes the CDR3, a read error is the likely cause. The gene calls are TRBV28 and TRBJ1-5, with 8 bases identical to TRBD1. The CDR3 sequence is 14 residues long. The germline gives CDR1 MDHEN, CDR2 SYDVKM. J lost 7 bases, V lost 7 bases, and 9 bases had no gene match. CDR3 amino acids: CASNHYGTGQPQHC. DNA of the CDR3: TGTGCCAGCAACCACTACGGGACAGGACAGCCCCAGCATTGT.

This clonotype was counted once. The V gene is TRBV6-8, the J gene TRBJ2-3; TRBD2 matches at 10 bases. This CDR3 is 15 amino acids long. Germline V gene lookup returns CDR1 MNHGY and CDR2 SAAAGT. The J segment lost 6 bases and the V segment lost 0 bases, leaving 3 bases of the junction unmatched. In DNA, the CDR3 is TGTGCCAGCAGTTACTCGGCTAGCGGGAGTGATACGCAGTATTTT. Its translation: CASSYSASGSDTQYF.

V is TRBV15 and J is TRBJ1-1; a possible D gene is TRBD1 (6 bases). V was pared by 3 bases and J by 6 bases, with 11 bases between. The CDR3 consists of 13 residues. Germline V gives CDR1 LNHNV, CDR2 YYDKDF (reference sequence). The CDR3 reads CATSSHRVAEAFF. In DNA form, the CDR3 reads TGTGCCACCAGCAGCCACAGGGTCGCTGAAGCTTTCTTT.

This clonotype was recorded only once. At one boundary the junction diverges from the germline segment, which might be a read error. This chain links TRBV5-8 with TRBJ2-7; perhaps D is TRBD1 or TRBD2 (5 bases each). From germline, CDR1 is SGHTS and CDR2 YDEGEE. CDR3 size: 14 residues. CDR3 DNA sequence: TGCGCCAGCAGCTTGAAGTCCAGGGACCACGAGCAGTACTTC. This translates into CASSLKSRDHEQYF.

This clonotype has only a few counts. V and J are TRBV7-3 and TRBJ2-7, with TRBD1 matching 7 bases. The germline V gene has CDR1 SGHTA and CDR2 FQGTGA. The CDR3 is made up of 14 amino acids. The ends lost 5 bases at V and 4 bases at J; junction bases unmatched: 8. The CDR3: CASSLDYRGYEQYF. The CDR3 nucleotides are TGTGCCAGCAGCCTCGACTACAGGGGATACGAGCAGTACTTC.

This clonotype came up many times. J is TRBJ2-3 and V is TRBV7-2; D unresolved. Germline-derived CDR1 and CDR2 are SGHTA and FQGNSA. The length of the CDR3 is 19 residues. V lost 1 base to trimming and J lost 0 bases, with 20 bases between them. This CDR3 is CASSLVGTHGSSSTDTQYF. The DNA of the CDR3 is TGTGCCAGCAGCTTAGTGGGCACTCACGGAAGCTCTAGCACAGATACGCAGTATTTT.

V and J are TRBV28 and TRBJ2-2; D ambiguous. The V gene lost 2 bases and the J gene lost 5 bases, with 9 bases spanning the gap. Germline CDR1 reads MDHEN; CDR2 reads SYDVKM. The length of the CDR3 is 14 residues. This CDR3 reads CASSLPDPTGELFF. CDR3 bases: TGTGCCAGCAGTTTACCGGACCCGACCGGGGAGCTGTTTTTT.